This TCR beta chain stems from a study of blood T cell repertoires in COVID-19. This clone occurred once. Germline V gene sequence: CDR1 KGHSH, CDR2 LQKENI. The CDR3 totals 14 residues. V was clipped by 3 bases and J by 2 bases; unmatched bases: 1. Clones were sequenced by immunoSEQ multiplex PCR, and TCRdb holds only the in-frame ones, with some missing. This sample has roughly 440,000 clones, with approximately 89% found just once. This chain links TRBV18 with TRBJ1-3; 7 bases fit TRBD1. The TCR originated in a woman between 45 and 60 years old with COVID-19, enrolled during active disease. Sequencing was performed on peripheral blood. CDR3 residues: CASSPGTAGNTIYF. The DNA for the CDR3 is TGTGCCAGCTCACCCGGGACAGCTGGAAACACCATATATTTT. Based on the CDR3 plus reference TRBV18 and TRBJ1-3, the full variable domain is NAGVMQNPRHLVRRRGQEARLRCSPMKGHSHVYWYRQLPEEGLKFMVYLQKENIIDESGMPKERFSAEFPKEGPSILRIQQVVRGDSAAYFCASSPGTAGNTIYFGEGSWLTVV.